What follows is one T cell receptor (beta chain) and its context. The antigen this receptor binds is unknown. No much larger clonotype is one base removed from it; base qualities were not supplied. The immunoSEQ Assay was used to sequence TCR beta CDR3 regions from DNA. For the original study's pipeline: T cell density was computed as TCR beta template counts normalized to usable DNA estimated by amplifying housekeeping genes. The preseqR package was used to estimate richness by extrapolating to 400,000 templates for PBMC samples and to 120,000 templates for tissue samples. Clonality was defined as one minus Pielou's evenness. To identify tissue-enriched TCRs, differential abundance testing was run on productive amino-acid clonotypes with a minimum total count of 5 and an alpha of 0.1. The Jaccard Index and the Morisita Overlap Index were used to quantify repertoire overlap between compartments. GLIPH grouped TCR beta CDR3s together with public tetramer-defined viral CDR3s, and a viral motif had to include at least three viral sequences and show V-gene enrichment. Entries here come from immuneACCESS through TCRdb and include only in-frame sequences with V and J called. Some clones fail to appear in such tables; in the studies checked, an unresolved V gene covers under half of the shortfall, and the cause of the remainder is unknown. V, J and clone size are those of that table, while D and trimming were read from the DNA. Here the sample has 70,000 to 90,000 clones; 80% occur a single time. In total, the top ten clones hold about a tenth of the sample.

This specimen comes from a study of T cells in localized non-small cell lung cancer (TCRdb year 2020). In the study overall: Comparing tumors with uninvolved tumor-adjacent lungs, the study looked at the T cell repertoires of around 250 patients with early-stage NSCLC. The cohort was made up of around 240 treatment-naive NSCLC patients whose localized lung tumors had been resected. NSCLC patients had a mean age of approximately 66 years, and 129 were male and over 85 female.

The CDR3 contains 14 residues, cysteine and phenylalanine counted. The read is trimmed to its CDR3 DNA, 42 bases read in frame from base 1. The germline V gene (reference sequence) specifies SGHNT as CDR1 and YYREEE as CDR2. Trimming at the junction amounts to 0 bases on V and 8 bases on J, and the germline ends lie 12 bases apart. At diagnosis, tumor, uninvolved tumor-adjacent lung and peripheral blood were collected and then preserved as a mix of FFPE and fresh-frozen material. For TCR repertoire profiling, the blood samples were analyzed as peripheral blood mononuclear cells. What the work shows at the level of the full study, not this receptor alone: A median of about 61 of the top 100 tumor clones turned up in the paired uninvolved adjacent lung, and roughly 30 of those clones also ranked among the top 100 of that same adjacent lung. Longer overall survival was associated with higher T cell density in blood, whereas shorter survival was associated with higher clonality in adjacent lung. Multi-region tumor sequencing was not performed, so intratumor heterogeneity could not be excluded. Because the study design was exploratory, TCR variables were selected using unadjusted p-values without false-discovery rate correction. Uninvolved tumor-adjacent lung showed the highest T cell clonality, higher than tumor, which suggests more focused antigenic responses in the uninvolved tumor-adjacent lung.

The sequence joins TRBV5-4 to TRBJ2-1; the D gene is perhaps TRBD1, on 6 matching bases. The TCR sequence derives from a female donor over 55 with stage I lung adenocarcinoma. The material sequenced was peripheral blood, taken before any cancer treatment. The DNA reads as follows: TGTGCCAGCAGCTTGGACAGGGTGAACGATGAGCAGTTCTTC. The encoded protein is CASSLDRVNDEQFF.